The 14 T cell receptor beta chains below come from one sample, sequenced in a study of blood T cells in healthy people across ages. Combining a sample-barcoded 5' primer with a J-beta primer mix, a second PCR ran for about 7 to 11 cycles. Each CDR3 protein is one row after TCRdb ran MiXCR on the 5' RACE reads. This table holds about 1.5 million distinct CDR3 sequences, about 45% found once. Sequenced material: blood. Source of these receptors: a young woman in good health.

V gene TRBV29-1 combines with J gene TRBJ2-1; D is unclear. The CDR3 sequence is 15 residues long. CDR1 is SQVTM and CDR2 is ANQGSEA in the germline V gene. Trimming removed 2 bases at V and 4 bases at J, with 15 bases between. The chain's CDR3 is CSVERRRRQYNEQFF. CDR3 nucleotides: TGCAGCGTTGAACGCCGCCGTAGGCAGTACAATGAGCAGTTCTTC.

The V and J genes are TRBV21-1 and TRBJ1-2; TRBD1 reflects the table's D call only, with no check against the DNA. TRBV21-1 is shown as a pseudogene. The CDR3 totals 14 residues. CDR3 sequence: CASSKVVSYYGYTF. The DNA for the CDR3 is TGTGCCAGCAGCAAAGTAGTGTCCTACTATGGCTACACCTTC.

The chain joins TRBV20-1 to TRBJ1-1, with a weak D call TRBD1 (6 bases). The germline V gene encodes CDR1 DFQATT and CDR2 SNEGSKA (reference sequence). CDR3 length: 14 amino acids. Trimming left V 3 bases short and J 4 bases short, with 15 bases between. CDR3 loop: CSASTGGDFTEAFF. The CDR3 nucleotides read TGCAGTGCTAGTACTGGGGGCGATTTCACTGAAGCTTTCTTT.

The chain joins TRBV12-3 or TRBV12-4 to TRBJ2-5; D gene uncertain. CDR3 size: 12 residues. Trimming cost V 6 bases and J 5 bases, with 10 bases left between them. The chain's CDR3 is CASSSSPETQYF. The CDR3 DNA reads as TGTGCCAGCAGCTCAAGTCCCGAGACCCAGTACTTC.

The rearrangement joins TRBV10-2 to TRBJ2-3; 11 bases agree with TRBD2. The CDR3 is made up of 15 amino acids. V trimming: 6 bases; J trimming: 6 bases; junction bases outside the gene matches: 8. Germline V CDR1 and CDR2: WSHSY, SAAADI. CDR3 loop: CASRGLAGGSDTQYF. CDR3 nucleotides: TGCGCCAGCAGGGGGTTAGCGGGGGGGTCTGATACGCAGTATTTT.

This chain uses TRBV4-3 with TRBJ2-1; 11 nucleotides match TRBD2. V shed 4 bases, J shed 4 bases, and the junction held 12 bases outside the gene matches. Germline CDR1 is LGHNA and CDR2 is YSLEER. The CDR3 is 18 residues long. CDR3 loop: CASSLEAPGTSGYNEQFF. CDR3 nucleotides: TGCGCCAGCAGCCTTGAAGCTCCCGGGACTAGCGGTTACAATGAGCAGTTCTTC.

This chain links TRBV7-8 with TRBJ1-2; D not resolved. The germline V gene encodes CDR1 SGHVS and CDR2 FQNEAQ. V was shortened by 5 bases and J by 4 bases, with 14 bases between the two germline ends. The CDR3 has 14 amino acids. Here the CDR3 reads CASSRPLGLYGYTF. The CDR3 DNA sequence: TGTGCCAGCAGCCGGCCTCTCGGGCTCTATGGCTACACCTTC.

Only one count was recorded for this clonotype. V gene TRBV18 combines with J gene TRBJ2-4; no firm D call. With the DNA end fitting TRBJ2-7 better, the J assignment may be wrong. The CDR3 is made up of 13 amino acids. The germline V gene encodes CDR1 KGHSH and CDR2 LQKENI. The CDR3 loop is CASSPSLSNEQYF. In DNA form, the CDR3 reads TGTGCCAGCTCACCGTCACTAAGCAACGAGCAGTACTTC.

Turning to this clonotype: At one end, the junction sequence differs from germline, possibly due to a read error. The chain combines TRBV27 with TRBJ1-6; possibly TRBD1 for D (5 bases). This CDR3 contains 15 residues. Germline CDR1 and CDR2: MNHEY and SMNVEV (reference sequence). The CDR3 nucleotides read TGTGCCTGCAGTTTTGCGCGCAGGGTGGAATCACCCCTCCACTTT. Translation gives CACSFARRVESPLHF.

The rearrangement joins TRBV25-1 to TRBJ2-2; 7 positions agree with TRBD2. Germline trimming cut 1 base from V and 7 bases from J; bases unmatched to any gene: 6. Germline loops: CDR1 MGHDK, CDR2 SYGVNS. The CDR3 has 15 residues. DNA of the CDR3: TGTGCCAGCAGTGAATGGGGAGGGTTAGGCGGGGAGCTGTTTTTT. Translated: CASSEWGGLGGELFF.

The V call is TRBV6-1, the J call TRBJ2-3, with D possibly called TRBD1 or TRBD2 (5 bases each). The CDR3 length is 18 residues. CDR1 is MNHNS, CDR2 SASEGT, per germline. Trimming removed 6 bases from V and 1 base from J, with 23 bases in between. The CDR3: CASRRAEDRQRGTDTQYF. CDR3 DNA: TGTGCCAGCAGGCGGGCTGAGGACCGACAGAGGGGCACAGATACGCAGTATTTT.

This clonotype has only a few counts. This chain joins TRBV20-1 and TRBJ2-1; D is unresolved. Germline values: CDR1 DFQATT, CDR2 SNEGSKA (reference sequence). The V end was cut by 3 bases, the J end by 7 bases, with 10 bases between. This CDR3 is 12 amino acids long. CDR3 DNA sequence: TGCAGTGCTAGCCGACCCCCGAATGAGCAGTTCTTC. Translating it yields CSASRPPNEQFF.

A few counts support this clonotype. This chain uses TRBV13 with TRBJ2-7, with D possibly TRBD1 on 6 matching bases. The germline CDR1 and CDR2 sequences are PRHDT and FYEKMQ (reference sequence). The CDR3 extends over 14 amino acids. V shed 6 bases and J shed 3 bases, with 15 bases lying between them. DNA for the CDR3: TGTGCCAGCAGGTCTACAGGGCGAAACTACGAGCAGTACTTC. Translating gives CASRSTGRNYEQYF.

The chain carries TRBV7-2 and TRBJ1-1; 7 positions agree with TRBD1. Germline V gene data show CDR1 as SGHTA and CDR2 as FQGNSA. This CDR3 has 14 amino acids. J was trimmed by 5 bases and V by 5 bases; bases with no gene match: 8. The CDR3 spells CASSIRQGETEAFF. Written as DNA, the CDR3 is TGTGCCAGCAGCATCAGACAGGGCGAAACTGAAGCTTTCTTT. The variable domain in full, with the rest retrieved from reference TRBV7-2 and TRBJ1-1, is GAGVSQSPSNKVTEKGKDVELRCDPISGHTALYWYRQSLGQGLEFLIYFQGNSAPDKSGLPSDRFSAERTGGSVSTLTIQRTQQEDSAVYLCASSIRQGETEAFFGQGTRLTVV.